A single T cell receptor beta chain is shown here with its context. Other DNA sequences in this specimen translate into the identical CDR3. Source study methods: ImmunoSEQ output lacked quality scores and full-length reads, limiting matched filtering. Assay: immunoSEQ multiplex PCR; the TCRdb copy retains only in-frame clones and omits some. V and J calls and clone size follow that table, whereas D and trimming were derived from the DNA. The sample consists of about 980,000 clones, over 60% of them appearing once. This entry is derived from a study of shared clonotypes between healthy human individuals. Looking at the study overall: Two female and a few male donors aged 18 to 49 were enrolled. Each donor contributed plates that comprised three CD4 naive, three CD4 memory, two CD8 naive and one CD8 memory.

This CDR3 is 13 amino acids long. Germline CDR1 and CDR2: SGHVS and FNYEAQ. Trimming took off 5 bases at V and 0 bases at J, with 7 bases between the two ends. Source material: memory CD4+ T cells sorted from blood. Subset noted: CD45RA-negative fraction. The chain uses TRBV7-6 and TRBJ2-5; D is perhaps TRBD2 (5 bases). This TCR was sampled from a man between 18 and 29 years old in good health. CDR3 nucleotides: TGTGCCAGCAGCCTCGGGAACCAAGAGACCCAGTACTTC. Encoded protein: CASSLGNQETQYF.